This T cell receptor beta chain was found in a study of shared T cell receptors in the human thymus. TCRdb keeps only in-frame clones here, not all; method: immunoSEQ multiplex PCR. Here the sample spans fewer than 700,000 clones, approximately 87% being singletons. This clone was seen more than once but under ten times. From germline, CDR1 is MNHEY and CDR2 SVGAGI. The CDR3 extends over 16 amino acids. V lost 0 bases to trimming and J lost 2 bases; unmatched junction nucleotides: 6. This same sample was also part of a study on human thymus T cells.

The genes are TRBV6-5 and TRBJ2-7; 8 positions match TRBD2. Sequencing used thymocytes. This clonotype was sampled from a boy younger than two with a congenital heart defect. CDR3 amino acids: CASSYSVPGGPYEQYF. CDR3 sequence (DNA): TGTGCCAGCAGTTACTCGGTACCGGGAGGGCCCTACGAGCAGTACTTC.